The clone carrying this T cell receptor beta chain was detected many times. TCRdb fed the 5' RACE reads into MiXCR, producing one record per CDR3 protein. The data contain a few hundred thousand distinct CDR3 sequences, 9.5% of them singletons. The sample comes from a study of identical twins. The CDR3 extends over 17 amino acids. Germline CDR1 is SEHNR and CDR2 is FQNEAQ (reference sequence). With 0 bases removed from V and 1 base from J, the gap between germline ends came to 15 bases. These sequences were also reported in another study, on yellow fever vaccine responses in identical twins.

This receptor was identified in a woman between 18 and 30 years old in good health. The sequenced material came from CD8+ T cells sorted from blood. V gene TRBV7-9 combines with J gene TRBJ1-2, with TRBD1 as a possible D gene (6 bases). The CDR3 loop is CASSLALDSLINYGYTF. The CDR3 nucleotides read TGTGCCAGCAGCTTAGCCCTGGACAGTCTTATTAACTATGGCTACACCTTC.